The clone carrying this TCR beta chain has more than one count but fewer than ten. What it binds is not known. This entry comes from a study of blood T cells in healthy people across ages. Russia was home to the donors, healthy Caucasian individuals aged about 6 to 90. Peripheral blood samples of around 9.3 milliliters were drawn from each donor. Alongside a J-beta primer mix, a sample-barcoded 5' primer served in a second PCR lasting about 6 to 12 cycles. Sequencing of every sample gave 2.5 million or more CDR3-containing paired-end reads. TCRdb processed the 5' RACE reads anew with MiXCR; each CDR3 protein has one entry. The repertoire holds 1.5 million to 2 million distinct CDR3 sequences, 28% seen once, with around 7.7% in the top ten. Findings and caveats of the study: Per million T cells, TCR beta diversity dropped about linearly as age rose.

The TCR sequence derives from a woman between 25 and 40 years old in good health. What was sequenced was blood.

The CDR3 bases are TGTGCCAGCAGCGCCGGGACTAGCGGGGGGCCGGATAACATTCAGTACTTC. It specifies CASSAGTSGGPDNIQYF. V gene TRBV9 combines with J gene TRBJ2-4; 15 nucleotides line up with TRBD2. Germline lookup yields CDR1 SGDLS and CDR2 YYNGEE. The CDR3 length is 17 residues. Germline trimming cut 3 bases from V and 7 bases from J; bases unmatched to any gene: 8.